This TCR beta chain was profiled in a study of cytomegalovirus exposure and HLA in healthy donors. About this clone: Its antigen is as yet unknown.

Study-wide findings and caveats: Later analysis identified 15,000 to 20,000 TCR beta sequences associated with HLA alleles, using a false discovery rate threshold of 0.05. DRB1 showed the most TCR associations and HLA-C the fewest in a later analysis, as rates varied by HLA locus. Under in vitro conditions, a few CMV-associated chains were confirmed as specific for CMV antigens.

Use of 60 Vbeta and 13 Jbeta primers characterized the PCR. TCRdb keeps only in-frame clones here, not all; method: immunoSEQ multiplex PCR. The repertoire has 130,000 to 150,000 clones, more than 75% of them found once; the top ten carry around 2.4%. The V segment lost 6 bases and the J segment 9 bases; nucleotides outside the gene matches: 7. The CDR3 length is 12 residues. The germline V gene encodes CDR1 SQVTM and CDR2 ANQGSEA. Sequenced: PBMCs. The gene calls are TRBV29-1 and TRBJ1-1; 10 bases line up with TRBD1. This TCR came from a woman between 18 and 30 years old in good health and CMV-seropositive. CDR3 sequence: CSVTGTGVQAFF. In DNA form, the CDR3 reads TGCAGCGTCACCGGGACAGGGGTTCAAGCTTTCTTT.